Presented here are 5 T cell receptor beta chains from one specimen sequenced in a study of ipilimumab plus nivolumab after autologous stem cell transplantation. Assay: immunoSEQ multiplex PCR; the TCRdb copy retains only in-frame clones and omits some. Of tens of thousands of clones in the sample, roughly 86% are singletons; the top ten hold less than 5.5%. Sample: PBMCs, taken in a trial of ipilimumab plus nivolumab as post-transplant consolidation. The receptors derive from a male donor with diffuse large B-cell lymphoma.

The V call is TRBV6-1, the J call TRBJ1-2, with 9 positions matching TRBD1. This CDR3 has 15 amino acids. The junction had 5 bases not matched to a gene; V was cut back by 6 bases and J by 0 bases. Germline V CDR1 and CDR2: MNHNS, SASEGT. The CDR3 sequence is CASRIRQGANYGYTF. The CDR3 nucleotides are TGTGCCAGCAGGATTAGACAGGGGGCTAACTATGGCTACACCTTC.

The chain is built from TRBV29-1 and TRBJ2-6; D unresolved. This CDR3 spans 15 amino acids. The V end lost 5 bases, the J end lost 0 bases, and 11 bases lay between the germline ends. The germline V gene encodes CDR1 SQVTM and CDR2 ANQGSEA. CDR3 DNA: TGCAGCGTTACCGGGTTAAGCTCTGGGGCCAACGTCCTGACTTTC. Amino acids: CSVTGLSSGANVLTF.

The rearrangement links TRBV20-1 to TRBJ2-3, with D unresolved. This CDR3 is 11 amino acids long. V lost 1 base, J lost 6 bases, and 5 bases lay in between. The germline V gene has CDR1 DFQATT and CDR2 SNEGSKA (reference sequence). CDR3 region: CSARADDTQYF. The CDR3 nucleotides are TGCAGTGCTAGAGCCGACGATACGCAGTATTTT.

The chain combines TRBV19 with TRBJ1-1; 12 bases align to TRBD1. This CDR3 region has 18 residues. V dropped 2 bases and J dropped 0; count of bases not matched to a gene: 7. The germline gives CDR1 LNHDA, CDR2 SQIVND (reference sequence). CDR3 sequence (DNA): TGTGCCAGTAGTATAACCGGGACAGGGGGCGGAATGAACACTGAAGCTTTCTTT. This gives the protein CASSITGTGGGMNTEAFF.

The chain uses TRBV19 and TRBJ2-3, with unresolved D. Trimming left V 6 bases short and J 9 bases short, with 10 bases between. Per the germline V gene, CDR1 is LNHDA and CDR2 is SQIVND (reference sequence). This CDR3 contains 11 residues. The CDR3 DNA follows: TGTGCCAGTAGGCGTGGATTGACGCAGTATTTT. Translated, it gives CASRRGLTQYF.